Listed here is a single T cell receptor (beta chain). The data were produced by immunoSEQ multiplex PCR, yet TCRdb's version contains in-frame clones alone and is incomplete. The sample has roughly 110,000 clones, around 89% seen once; the top ten hold 6.5% to 7%. This sample was included in a study of blood T cell repertoires in COVID-19. Study as a whole: The study drew acute and convalescent COVID-19 samples from the United States, Italy and Spain.

The CDR3 is 13 residues long. The germline CDR1 and CDR2 sequences are SGHNT and YYREEE (reference sequence). Trimming removed 2 bases from V and 6 bases from J, with 9 bases in between. The gene calls are TRBV5-4 and TRBJ2-1; D not resolved. The sequenced sample consisted of peripheral blood. The receptor was derived from a man between 50 and 59 years old with active or convalescent COVID-19. The CDR3 is CASSLTAANEQFF. For the CDR3, the DNA is TGTGCCAGCAGCTTAACGGCGGCCAATGAGCAGTTCTTC.